These 26 T cell receptor beta chains came from one sample sequenced in a study of PD-L1 blockade in urothelial cancer. Stated time point: pretreatment peripheral blood. Assay: immunoSEQ multiplex PCR; the TCRdb copy retains only in-frame clones and omits some. This table has roughly 54,000 clones, roughly nine tenths appearing once. Specimen: PBMCs, collected around atezolizumab (anti-PD-L1) treatment. The receptor set was obtained from a woman in her sixties or seventies with urothelial cancer.

The V gene is TRBV4-1, the J gene TRBJ2-1; a weak D match, TRBD2 (5 bases). Trimming removed 0 bases from V and 12 bases from J, with 9 bases in between. The CDR3 is made up of 12 amino acids. The germline CDR1 and CDR2 sequences are MGHRA and YSYEKL. CDR3 bases: TGCGCCAGCAGCCAAGATCTACGGGGGCAGTTCTTC. This gives the protein CASSQDLRGQFF.

The chain combines TRBV27 with TRBJ2-2; D is undetermined. This CDR3 is 12 amino acids long. In germline, CDR1 is MNHEY, CDR2 SMNVEV (reference sequence). The ends were cut back, 6 bases at V and 5 bases at J, with 7 bases in the middle. CDR3 sequence reads: CASSPSTGELFF. The CDR3 DNA reads TGTGCCAGCAGCCCCTCGACCGGGGAGCTGTTTTTT.

The chain recombines TRBV2 with TRBJ2-5, with 10 bases that match TRBD2. Trimming cost V 8 bases and J 4 bases; bases outside gene matches: 7. The germline gives CDR1 SNHLY, CDR2 FYNNEI. CDR3 length: 14 residues. In DNA, the CDR3 is TGTGCCAGCCTAGCGGGGGTCCTGGGAGAGACCCAGTACTTC. This sequence encodes CASLAGVLGETQYF.

The V and J genes are TRBV13 and TRBJ2-7; tentatively, D is TRBD2 (6 bases). Per the germline V gene, CDR1 is PRHDT and CDR2 is FYEKMQ (reference sequence). This CDR3 has 14 amino acids. V was trimmed by 1 base and J by 5 bases, leaving 12 bases between them. In DNA, the CDR3 is TGTGCCAGCAGCTTAGAGGGGACTCCCAACGAGCAGTACTTC. Encoded protein: CASSLEGTPNEQYF.

This rearrangement joins TRBV2 to TRBJ2-7; 7 positions agree with TRBD1. This CDR3 contains 13 residues. CDR1 SNHLY and CDR2 FYNNEI come from the germline V gene. The J segment lost 3 bases and the V segment lost 4 bases, leaving 3 bases of the junction unmatched. DNA for the CDR3: TGTGCCAGCAGTGTGGGACAGCACTACGAGCAGTACTTC. It codes for CASSVGQHYEQYF.

The chain is built from TRBV28 and TRBJ1-2, with TRBD1 matching over 7 bases. J lost 2 bases, V lost 6 bases, and 6 bases had no gene match. Germline V gene data show CDR1 as MDHEN and CDR2 as SYDVKM. CDR3 length: 14 residues. The CDR3 reads CASSDRAMNYGYTF. The CDR3 nucleotides are TGTGCCAGCAGCGACAGGGCAATGAACTATGGCTACACCTTC.

The V gene is TRBV13, the J gene TRBJ2-7; D is unresolved. Trimming took 0 bases from V and 2 from J, leaving 5 bases between them. CDR1 is PRHDT and CDR2 is FYEKMQ in the germline V gene (reference sequence). The CDR3 contains 13 residues. CDR3 loop: CASSLGGPYEQYF. CDR3 nucleotides: TGTGCCAGCAGCTTAGGCGGTCCCTACGAGCAGTACTTC.

The chain links TRBV5-4 to TRBJ2-5; 8 nucleotides line up with TRBD1. In germline, CDR1 is SGHNT, CDR2 YYREEE (reference sequence). The CDR3 is 15 amino acids. Losses at the gene ends were 3 bases for V and 5 bases for J; bases not matched to a gene: 9. CDR3 sequence (DNA): TGTGCCAGCAGCTATCCCCAGGGGGCTGGGGAGACCCAGTACTTC. Amino acids: CASSYPQGAGETQYF.

This clone has more than one count but fewer than ten. CDR3 coding DNA: TGTGCCAGCAGCTCGGACAGGGTCTCCTCACCCCTCCACTTT. It yields the protein CASSSDRVSSPLHF. The V and J genes are TRBV5-6 and TRBJ1-6; the match to TRBD1 covers 8 bases. With 3 bases clipped from V and 10 bases from J, the junction kept 6 bases outside the gene matches. This CDR3 is built from 14 residues. Germline V lookup: CDR1 SGHDT, CDR2 YYEEEE.

The chain links TRBV28 to TRBJ2-2, with a tentative D call TRBD1 (5 bases). The CDR3 sequence is 14 residues long. From germline, CDR1 is MDHEN and CDR2 SYDVKM. V was pared by 2 bases and J by 6 bases, with 10 bases between. The CDR3 sequence is CASSLPGLAGELFF. The CDR3 DNA is TGTGCCAGCAGTTTACCAGGGTTGGCCGGGGAGCTGTTTTTT.

The rearrangement joins TRBV7-2 to TRBJ2-7; tentatively, D is TRBD1 (5 bases). The V end lost 1 base, the J end lost 7 bases, and 11 bases lay between the germline ends. The CDR3 has 13 residues. The germline CDR1 and CDR2 sequences are SGHTA and FQGNSA. The CDR3 here is CASSLGQPREQYF. The CDR3 DNA sequence: TGTGCCAGCAGCTTAGGACAGCCTAGGGAGCAGTACTTC.

DNA of the CDR3: TGCGCCAGCAGCTCTTTAGCGGGAGGAATAGATACGCAGTATTTT. This translates into CASSSLAGGIDTQYF. This rearrangement joins TRBV5-1 to TRBJ2-3; TRBD2 aligns across 10 bases. CDR3 length: 15 amino acids. The germline V gene encodes CDR1 SGHRS and CDR2 YFSETQ. With V trimmed by 3 bases and J by 5 bases, 6 bases remained unmatched.

This clone was recorded a few times. V is TRBV9 and J is TRBJ1-1; maybe TRBD1 (6 bases). The CDR3 loop spans 14 amino acids. Trimming removed 4 bases from V and 3 bases from J, with 13 bases in between. CDR1 and CDR2 from the germline V gene are SGDLS and YYNGEE. CDR3 coding DNA: TGTGCCAGCAGCTTCAGGGGTCGAGACACTGAAGCTTTCTTT. It codes for CASSFRGRDTEAFF.

The chain carries TRBV11-3 and TRBJ2-1, with 7 bases aligning to TRBD1. This CDR3 is 13 amino acids long. Unmatched junction bases numbered 5, after V lost 8 bases and J lost 4 bases. Germline V gives CDR1 SGHNT, CDR2 YENEEA. Here the CDR3 DNA reads TGTGCCAGCTCAACAGGGGAGTACAATGAGCAGTTCTTC. This sequence encodes CASSTGEYNEQFF.

CDR3 nucleotides: TGTGCCAGCAGCTTAGGTCTGTATCCCCACAATGAGCAGTTCTTC. It is translated as CASSLGLYPHNEQFF. V is TRBV7-9 and J is TRBJ2-1; D is ambiguous. The CDR3 is 15 residues long. Germline V gene sequence: CDR1 SEHNR, CDR2 FQNEAQ (reference sequence). Trimming cost V 1 base and J 5 bases, with 12 bases left between them.

This chain uses TRBV11-2 with TRBJ2-3; D is undetermined. The CDR3 length is 14 residues. CDR1 SGHAT and CDR2 FQNNGV come from the germline V gene. V dropped 1 base and J dropped 10 bases, with 15 bases sitting between them. CDR3 in amino acids: CASSLGLSGEAQYF. In DNA form, the CDR3 reads TGTGCCAGCAGCTTAGGACTTAGTGGAGAGGCGCAGTATTTT.

This clone was observed a single time. The chain carries TRBV14 and TRBJ1-6, with 7 bases matching TRBD1. Unmatched junction bases numbered 5, after V lost 1 base and J lost 8 bases. The CDR3 covers 15 residues. CDR1 SGHDN and CDR2 FVKESK come from the germline V gene. The CDR3 DNA sequence: TGTGCCAGCAGCCAAGGTACAGGGGCGTATTCACCCCTCCACTTT. Its protein product is CASSQGTGAYSPLHF.

The chain is built from TRBV7-2 and TRBJ2-3; TRBD1 matches at 9 bases. CDR1 SGHTA and CDR2 FQGNSA come from the germline V gene. The CDR3 spans 15 residues. V lost 4 bases, J lost 0 bases, and 2 bases stayed unmatched. CDR3 nucleotide sequence: TGTGCCAGCAGCTCGGACAGGGGAAGCACAGATACGCAGTATTTT. Its translation is CASSSDRGSTDTQYF.

V and J are TRBV7-9 and TRBJ1-2, with D unresolved. Germline V lookup: CDR1 SEHNR, CDR2 FQNEAQ (reference sequence). The CDR3 has 14 amino acids. Trimming took 0 bases from V and 7 from J, leaving 12 bases between them. CDR3 coding DNA: TGTGCCAGCAGCTTAGCTCCGACATTCTCTGGCTACACCTTC. This translates into CASSLAPTFSGYTF.

The chain recombines TRBV5-5 with TRBJ1-4; D gene uncertain. Germline V gives CDR1 SGHKS, CDR2 YYEKEE (reference sequence). V was clipped by 6 bases and J by 7 bases, with 13 bases between them. The CDR3 runs 13 residues. The DNA of the CDR3 is TGTGCCAGCAAGGAGTCTCTAGGTGAAAAACTGTTTTTT. Its protein is CASKESLGEKLFF. Full variable domain (remainder filled in from reference TRBV5-5 and TRBJ1-4): DAGVTQSPTHLIKTRGQQVTLRCSPISGHKSVSWYQQVLGQGPQFIFQYYEKEERGRGNFPDRFSARQFPNYSSELNVNALLLGDSALYLCASKESLGEKLFFGSGTQLSVL.

V usage is TRBV4-3 and J usage is TRBJ2-1; D is unresolved. Trimming stripped 0 bases from V and 8 bases from J, with 17 bases between. Germline-derived CDR1 and CDR2 are LGHNA and YSLEER. This CDR3 is built from 16 residues. The chain's CDR3 is CASSQDWLTPGHEQFF. In DNA form, the CDR3 reads TGCGCCAGCAGCCAAGATTGGCTGACACCTGGCCATGAGCAGTTCTTC.

The V and J genes are TRBV6-1 and TRBJ2-7, with TRBD1 matching 7 bases. V lost 1 base and J lost 2; bases outside the gene matches: 5. Germline values: CDR1 MNHNS, CDR2 SASEGT. This CDR3 comprises 15 residues. CDR3 nucleotide sequence: TGTGCCAGCAGTGAAGGGTTAGGGACAGCCTACGAGCAGTACTTC. It encodes CASSEGLGTAYEQYF.

Points on this clone: An end of the junction differs from the germline gene, which may be a read error. The rearrangement joins TRBV28 to TRBJ2-1, with 8 bases identical to TRBD2. The CDR3 runs to 12 residues. Germline lookup yields CDR1 MDHEN and CDR2 SYDVKM. CDR3 region: CASRGVAGYGIF. Here the CDR3 DNA reads TGTGCCAGCAGGGGGGTAGCGGGATATGGGATCTTC.

This chain links TRBV5-4 with TRBJ2-3, with 12 bases lining up with TRBD2. Germline V gives CDR1 SGHNT, CDR2 YYREEE (reference sequence). CDR3 length: 18 amino acids. V was clipped by 0 bases and J by 3 bases; unmatched bases: 8. The CDR3: CASSLVTSGRPGTDTQYF. The CDR3 DNA reads TGTGCCAGCAGCTTGGTTACTAGCGGGAGGCCCGGGACAGATACGCAGTATTTT.

V is TRBV9 and J is TRBJ2-3; D possibly corresponds to TRBD1 (5 bases). The CDR3 runs 15 residues. The V gene's germline CDR1 is SGDLS and CDR2 YYNGEE. V lost 3 bases to trimming and J lost 2 bases, with 13 bases between them. The chain's CDR3 is CASSAQGRSTDTQYF. CDR3 nucleotides: TGTGCCAGCAGCGCCCAGGGAAGGTCCACAGATACGCAGTATTTT.

The V call is TRBV13, the J call TRBJ2-3; 8 bases match TRBD1. Per germline, CDR1 PRHDT and CDR2 FYEKMQ (reference sequence). There are 17 residues in the CDR3. The ends lost 3 bases at V and 1 base at J; junction bases unmatched: 9. CDR3 sequence reads: CASSFYRGRGRTDTQYF. CDR3 in DNA: TGTGCCAGCAGCTTCTACCGGGGCAGGGGGCGCACAGATACGCAGTATTTT.